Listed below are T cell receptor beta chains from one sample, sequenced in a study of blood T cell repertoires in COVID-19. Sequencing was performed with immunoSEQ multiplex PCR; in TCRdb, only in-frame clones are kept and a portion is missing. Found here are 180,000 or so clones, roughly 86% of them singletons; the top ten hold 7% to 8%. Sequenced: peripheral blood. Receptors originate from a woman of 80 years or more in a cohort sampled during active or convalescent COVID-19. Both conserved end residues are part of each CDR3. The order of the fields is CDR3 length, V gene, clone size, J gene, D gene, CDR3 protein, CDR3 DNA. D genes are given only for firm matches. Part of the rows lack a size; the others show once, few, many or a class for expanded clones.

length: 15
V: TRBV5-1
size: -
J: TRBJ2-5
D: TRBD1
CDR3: CASSLGDRGFETQYF
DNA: TGCGCCAGCAGCTTGGGGGACAGGGGGTTCGAGACCCAGTACTTC

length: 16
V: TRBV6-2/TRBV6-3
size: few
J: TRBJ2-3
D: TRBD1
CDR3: CASSPWTGRHPDTQYF
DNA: TGTGCCAGCAGTCCCTGGACAGGTCGTCATCCAGATACGCAGTATTTT

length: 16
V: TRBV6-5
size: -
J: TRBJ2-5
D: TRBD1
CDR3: CASSYQQGAIGETQYF
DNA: TGTGCCAGCAGTTACCAGCAGGGGGCGATCGGAGAGACCCAGTACTTC

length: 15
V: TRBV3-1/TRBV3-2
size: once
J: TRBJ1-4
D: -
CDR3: CASSLRQPTNEKLFF
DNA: TGTGCCAGCAGCCTCCGACAACCAACTAATGAAAAACTGTTTTTT

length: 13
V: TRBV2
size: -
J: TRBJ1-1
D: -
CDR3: CASRQQLNTEAFF
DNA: TGTGCCAGCAGGCAACAGCTGAACACTGAAGCTTTCTTT

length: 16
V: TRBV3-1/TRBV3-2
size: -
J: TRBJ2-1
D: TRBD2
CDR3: CASSQVLGLGRNEQFF
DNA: TGTGCCAGCAGCCAAGTACTAGGACTAGGGAGAAATGAGCAGTTCTTC

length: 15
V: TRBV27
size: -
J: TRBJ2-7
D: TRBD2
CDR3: CASSPGTSGGVEQYF
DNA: TGTGCCAGCAGTCCCGGGACTAGCGGGGGGGTTGAGCAGTACTTC

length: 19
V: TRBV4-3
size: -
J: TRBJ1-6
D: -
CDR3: CASSQEVASAGAYNSPLHF
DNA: TGCGCCAGCAGCCAAGAGGTAGCTTCGGCAGGGGCCTATAATTCACCCCTCCACTTT

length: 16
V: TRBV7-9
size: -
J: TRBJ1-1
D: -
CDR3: CASSRNGLGVGTEAFF
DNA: TGTGCCAGCAGCCGAAATGGTTTAGGGGTAGGCACTGAAGCTTTCTTT

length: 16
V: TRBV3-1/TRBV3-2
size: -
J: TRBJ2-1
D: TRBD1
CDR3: CASSHTGTGAFNEQFF
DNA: TGTGCCAGCAGCCATACCGGGACAGGGGCATTCAATGAGCAGTTCTTC

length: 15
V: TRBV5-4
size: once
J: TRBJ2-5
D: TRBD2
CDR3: CASSLLAGGQETQYF
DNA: TGTGCCAGCAGCTTACTAGCGGGGGGGCAAGAGACCCAGTACTTC

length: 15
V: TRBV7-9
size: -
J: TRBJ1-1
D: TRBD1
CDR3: CASNGQGADFTEAFF
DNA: TGTGCCAGCAACGGTCAGGGGGCTGATTTTACTGAAGCTTTCTTT

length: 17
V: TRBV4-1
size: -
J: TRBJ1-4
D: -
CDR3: CASSNNLVGGTNEKLFF
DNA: TGCGCCAGCAGCAACAATCTCGTAGGGGGAACTAATGAAAAACTGTTTTTT

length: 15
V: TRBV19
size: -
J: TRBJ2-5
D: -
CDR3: CASRRGHRVGETQYF
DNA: TGTGCCAGTAGGAGAGGACACCGGGTGGGAGAGACCCAGTACTTC

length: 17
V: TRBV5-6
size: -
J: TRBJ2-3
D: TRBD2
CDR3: CASSLRLAGPSTDTQYF
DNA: TGTGCCAGCAGCTTGAGGCTAGCGGGGCCAAGCACAGATACGCAGTATTTT

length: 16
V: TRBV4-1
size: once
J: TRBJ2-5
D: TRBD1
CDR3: CASSSTDRALGETQYF
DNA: TGCGCCAGCAGCTCTACCGACAGGGCCCTAGGAGAGACCCAGTACTTC

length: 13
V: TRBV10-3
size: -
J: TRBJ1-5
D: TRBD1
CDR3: CATQGAQGQPQHF
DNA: TGTGCCACCCAGGGGGCGCAGGGTCAGCCCCAGCATTTT

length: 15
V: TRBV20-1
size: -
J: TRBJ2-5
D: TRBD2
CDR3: CSASRSGGADETQYF
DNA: TGCAGTGCTAGTAGAAGCGGGGGGGCGGATGAGACCCAGTACTTC

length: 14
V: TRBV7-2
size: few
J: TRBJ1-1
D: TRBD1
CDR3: CASSPYRGQIEAFF
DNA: TGTGCCAGCAGCCCTTATAGGGGACAGATTGAAGCTTTCTTT

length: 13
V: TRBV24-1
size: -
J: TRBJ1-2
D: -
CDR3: CATSEQGDYGYTF
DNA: TGTGCCACCAGTGAACAGGGAGACTATGGCTACACCTTC

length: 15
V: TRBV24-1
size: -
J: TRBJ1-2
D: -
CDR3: CATSDSGAALLGYTF
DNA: TGTGCCACCAGTGATTCTGGGGCGGCCCTTTTGGGCTACACCTTC

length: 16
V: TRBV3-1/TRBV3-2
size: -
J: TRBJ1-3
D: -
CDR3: CASSQDPAGAGNTIYF
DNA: TGTGCCAGCAGCCAAGATCCGGCAGGTGCTGGAAACACCATATATTTT

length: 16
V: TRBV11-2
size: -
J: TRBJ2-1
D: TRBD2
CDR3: CASSLGVLAGDNEQFF
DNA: TGTGCCAGCAGCTTAGGTGTACTAGCGGGAGACAATGAGCAGTTCTTC

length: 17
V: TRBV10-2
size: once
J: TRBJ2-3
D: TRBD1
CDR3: CASSEGQGVFGTDTQYF
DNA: TGCGCCAGCAGTGAGGGACAGGGGGTATTCGGCACAGATACGCAGTATTTT

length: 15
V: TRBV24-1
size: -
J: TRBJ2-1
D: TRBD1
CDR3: CATSEAGTGTNEQFF
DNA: TGTGCCACCAGTGAAGCCGGGACAGGTACAAATGAGCAGTTCTTC